These 29 T cell receptor beta chains originate from one sample sequenced in a study of siplizumab effects on memory and regulatory T cells. This table comes from immunoSEQ multiplex PCR, and its TCRdb copy is limited to in-frame clones, with some not included. In the table there are about 100,000 clones, less than 95% of which are singletons. The sample consisted of non-Treg CD4+ T cells sorted from blood. These receptors originate from a human donor in good health.

V usage is TRBV6-1 and J usage is TRBJ1-1, with 8 bases identical to TRBD1. The CDR3 has 14 residues. Looked up from germline, CDR1 is MNHNS and CDR2 is SASEGT. V trimming: 6 bases; J trimming: 4 bases; junction bases outside the gene matches: 7. CDR3 DNA: TGTGCCAGCAGCGCAACAGGGGGTGGCACTGAAGCTTTCTTT. This translates into CASSATGGGTEAFF.

This clone was detected only once. The V call is TRBV2, the J call TRBJ1-4, with D perhaps TRBD1 (5 bases). CDR3 length equals 14 residues. Germline V gene lookup returns CDR1 SNHLY and CDR2 FYNNEI. V dropped 7 bases and J dropped 8 bases, with 17 bases sitting between them. CDR3 protein: CASNLGRGYEKLFF. In DNA form, the CDR3 reads TGTGCCAGCAACTTAGGACGGGGGTACGAAAAACTGTTTTTT. The full variable domain, its missing parts supplied by reference TRBV2 and TRBJ1-4, is EPEVTQTPSHQVTQMGQEVILRCVPISNHLYFYWYRQILGQKVEFLVSFYNNEISEKSEIFDDQFSVERPDGSNFTLKIRSTKLEDSAMYFCASNLGRGYEKLFFGSGTQLSVL.

The V and J genes are TRBV4-1 and TRBJ2-3; 12 bases are shared with TRBD2. Trimming cost V 1 base and J 6 bases; bases outside gene matches: 2. The CDR3 is 15 residues long. CDR1 is MGHRA, CDR2 YSYEKL, per germline. CDR3 nucleotides: TGCGCCAGCAGCCAAGGGACTAGCGGGGCTGATACGCAGTATTTT. This translates into CASSQGTSGADTQYF.

The chain is built from TRBV6-5 and TRBJ1-2; D not certain. Germline CDR1 and CDR2: MNHEY and SVGAGI. This CDR3 region has 15 residues. The V end lost 4 bases, the J end lost 8 bases, and 20 bases lay between the germline ends. The CDR3 DNA follows: TGTGCCAGCAGTTCCGAATACCGAAACAGTGCGGGCTACACCTTC. Translating gives CASSSEYRNSAGYTF.

The chain uses TRBV7-9 and TRBJ2-3; possible D gene TRBD1, 5 bases. CDR3 length: 15 amino acids. Germline CDR1 is SEHNR and CDR2 is FQNEAQ (reference sequence). V was cut by 1 base and J by 1 base, with 9 bases left in between. CDR3 residues: CASSLGGSGTDTQYF. The CDR3 bases are TGTGCCAGCAGCTTAGGGGGCTCTGGCACAGATACGCAGTATTTT. The full variable domain, with the rest looked up from reference TRBV7-9 and TRBJ2-3, is DTGVSQNPRHKITKRGQNVTFRCDPISEHNRLYWYRQTLGQGPEFLTYFQNEAQLEKSRLLSDRFSAERPKGSFSTLEIQRTEQGDSAMYLCASSLGGSGTDTQYFGPGTRLTVL.

The chain couples TRBV27 to TRBJ2-2; D is ambiguous. V lost 3 bases, J lost 5 bases, and 7 bases lay in between. This CDR3 has 13 residues. Germline CDR1 is MNHEY and CDR2 is SMNVEV (reference sequence). The CDR3 here is CASSFVRTGELFF. In DNA, the CDR3 is TGTGCCAGCAGTTTCGTTCGAACCGGGGAGCTGTTTTTT.

This chain connects TRBV11-2 to TRBJ1-3; D unclear. CDR3 size: 15 residues. Germline V gene sequence: CDR1 SGHAT, CDR2 FQNNGV. Trimming stripped 5 bases from V and 2 bases from J, with 13 bases between. CDR3 sequence reads: CASSQHHYTGNTIYF. The CDR3 DNA follows: TGTGCCAGCAGCCAACACCATTATACTGGAAACACCATATATTTT.

The chain recombines TRBV9 with TRBJ2-5, with 11 nucleotides matching TRBD2. V shed 0 bases, J shed 1 base, and the junction held 5 bases outside the gene matches. The CDR3 extends over 17 amino acids. Per the germline V gene, CDR1 is SGDLS and CDR2 is YYNGEE. For the CDR3, the DNA is TGTGCCAGCAGCGTAGGCCCTAGCGGGAGGTCCCAAGAGACCCAGTACTTC. This gives the protein CASSVGPSGRSQETQYF.

The rearrangement links TRBV10-1 to TRBJ2-7; D is undetermined. V lost 3 bases and J 3 bases, leaving 3 bases between the germline ends. This CDR3 has 11 residues. Per germline, CDR1 WNHNN and CDR2 SYGVQD (reference sequence). CDR3 nucleotide sequence: TGCGCCAGCAGTGATCTCTACGAGCAGTACTTC. Translation: CASSDLYEQYF.

V is TRBV16 and J is TRBJ1-5; possible D gene TRBD1, 6 bases. This CDR3 region has 15 residues. Deletions cut 0 bases from V and 5 bases from J, with 11 bases between. CDR1 and CDR2 from the germline V gene are KGHSY and FQNENV. CDR3 residues: CASSQSQGTYQPQHF. In DNA form, the CDR3 reads TGTGCCAGCAGCCAATCCCAGGGGACTTATCAGCCCCAGCATTTT.

The chain employs TRBV5-6 and TRBJ1-3; 7 nucleotides align to TRBD1. The CDR3 length is 14 residues. Trimming took 7 bases from V and 5 from J; bases not matched to a gene: 9. Germline V gene sequence: CDR1 SGHDT, CDR2 YYEEEE. The CDR3 sequence is CASPIRQGRNTIYF. Here the CDR3 DNA reads TGTGCCAGCCCAATACGACAGGGAAGAAACACCATATATTTT.

This chain links TRBV7-9 with TRBJ1-1; D not certain. The CDR3 consists of 16 residues. Trimming shortened V by 2 bases and J by 5 bases, and 18 bases separated the two germline ends. Germline V gene sequence: CDR1 SEHNR, CDR2 FQNEAQ (reference sequence). The CDR3 nucleotides read TGTGCCAGCAGCTTAAGCGGCCCTAACATTATGACTGAAGCTTTCTTT. Its translation is CASSLSGPNIMTEAFF. The whole variable domain, filled in from reference TRBV7-9 and TRBJ1-1, reads DTGVSQNPRHKITKRGQNVTFRCDPISEHNRLYWYRQTLGQGPEFLTYFQNEAQLEKSRLLSDRFSAERPKGSFSTLEIQRTEQGDSAMYLCASSLSGPNIMTEAFFGQGTRLTVV.

In nucleotides, the CDR3 is TGTGCCAGCAGGCCCAGGAATACCTACGAGCAGTACTTC. This codes for CASRPRNTYEQYF. This chain links TRBV7-2 with TRBJ2-7; D gene ambiguous. The CDR3 sequence is 13 residues long. V lost 6 bases and J 2 bases, leaving 11 bases between the germline ends. The germline gives CDR1 SGHTA, CDR2 FQGNSA.

This rearrangement joins TRBV29-1 to TRBJ2-7, with D unclear. Germline V lookup: CDR1 SQVTM, CDR2 ANQGSEA. The CDR3 spans 15 residues. V was shortened by 6 bases and J by 4 bases, with 22 bases between the two germline ends. The DNA of the CDR3 is TGCAGCGTCAACAAACCAGGATCCCTCGGGTACGAGCAGTACTTC. Protein: CSVNKPGSLGYEQYF.

J is TRBJ2-3 and V is TRBV5-1, with TRBD2 as a possible D gene (6 bases). The germline gives CDR1 SGHRS, CDR2 YFSETQ. The CDR3 spans 15 residues. Trimming took off 0 bases at V and 5 bases at J, with 13 bases between the two ends. Here the CDR3 DNA reads TGCGCCAGCAGCTTGGAAGGAGGGGAATTAGATACGCAGTATTTT. Its translation: CASSLEGGELDTQYF.

This clone appeared once. The rearrangement uses TRBV6-6 and TRBJ1-1, with a possible D match to TRBD1 (5 bases). This CDR3 region has 13 residues. Germline V gives CDR1 MNHNY, CDR2 SVGAGI (reference sequence). The V end was cut by 6 bases, the J end by 8 bases, with 16 bases between. This chain's CDR3 is CASRYLPRDEAFF. The CDR3 DNA follows: TGTGCCAGCAGGTATCTACCCCGGGACGAAGCTTTCTTT.

The chain uses TRBV19 and TRBJ1-4; unclear D gene. CDR1 and CDR2 (germline): LNHDA, SQIVND (reference sequence). CDR3 length: 14 amino acids. V lost 4 bases and J lost 0, with 6 bases in between. The CDR3 DNA follows: TGTGCCAGTAGTAACACAGCAACTAATGAAAAACTGTTTTTT. Protein: CASSNTATNEKLFF.

A word on this clone: The sample contains more than one DNA sequence encoding this CDR3. V is TRBV30 and J is TRBJ1-1; D is uncertain. V was cut by 0 bases and J by 1 base, with 6 bases left in between. This CDR3 spans 13 amino acids. The germline gives CDR1 GTSNPN, CDR2 SVGIG (reference sequence). The chain's CDR3 is CAWSVGRNTEAFF. The CDR3 DNA reads as TGTGCCTGGAGTGTAGGTAGGAACACTGAAGCTTTCTTT.

This clone was recorded only once. V and J are TRBV7-3 and TRBJ1-6; D gene uncertain. The CDR3 consists of 14 residues. V gave up 2 bases and J gave up 7 bases, with 9 bases separating them. In germline, CDR1 is SGHTA, CDR2 FQGTGA. CDR3 in DNA: TGTGCCAGCAGCTTATACCCGGGGAATTCACCCCTCCACTTT. Translated, it gives CASSLYPGNSPLHF.

The chain combines TRBV21-1 with TRBJ2-1. TRBV21-1 is flagged as a pseudogene. There are 16 residues in the CDR3. CDR3 loop: CASSKETASSYNEQFF. The CDR3 DNA sequence: TGTGCCAGCAGCAAAGAAACAGCGAGCTCCTACAATGAGCAGTTCTTC.

The rearrangement links TRBV10-3 to TRBJ1-4, with 8 bases lining up with TRBD1. This CDR3 has 14 amino acids. V gave up 7 bases and J gave up 8 bases; unmatched junction bases: 9. Germline V lookup: CDR1 ENHRY, CDR2 SYGVKD. The chain's CDR3 is CAIKNDRGGEKLFF. The CDR3 nucleotides read TGTGCCATCAAGAATGACAGGGGCGGGGAAAAACTGTTTTTT.

The genes are TRBV5-1 and TRBJ2-5, with 8 bases aligning to TRBD2. This CDR3 is 14 amino acids long. The germline V gene encodes CDR1 SGHRS and CDR2 YFSETQ. V lost 5 bases and J lost 0; bases outside the gene matches: 3. The DNA of the CDR3 is TGCGCCAGCAGGAAGCGGGAGTACCAAGAGACCCAGTACTTC. It yields the protein CASRKREYQETQYF.

This chain joins TRBV6-6 and TRBJ2-2, with TRBD2 matching over 10 bases. The CDR3 is 16 amino acids. Trimming took 6 bases from V and 0 from J; bases not matched to a gene: 4. Germline lookup yields CDR1 MNHNY and CDR2 SVGAGI (reference sequence). The CDR3 sequence is CASSPTSGTNTGELFF. DNA for the CDR3: TGTGCCAGCAGCCCTACTAGCGGGACGAACACCGGGGAGCTGTTTTTT.

This clone was counted once. The CDR3 DNA is TGTGCCTGGACGGGCTCTTCAAGCGGAGGGACGCAGTATTTT. It yields the protein CAWTGSSSGGTQYF. The chain uses TRBV30 and TRBJ2-3; a possible D gene is TRBD2 (6 bases). Germline CDR1 and CDR2: GTSNPN and SVGIG (reference sequence). V lost 4 bases and J lost 9, with 20 bases in between. The CDR3 has 14 amino acids.

The chain recombines TRBV7-2 with TRBJ1-2, with 10 bases that match TRBD1. The CDR3 sequence is 13 residues long. V lost 5 bases and J lost 4; bases outside the gene matches: 1. CDR1 is SGHTA, CDR2 FQGNSA, per germline. In DNA form, the CDR3 reads TGTGCCAGCAGCCGGGACAGGGGCTATGGCTACACCTTC. Amino acids: CASSRDRGYGYTF.

Points on this clone: One end of the junction does not line up with germline, which may come from a read error. V and J are TRBV7-7 and TRBJ2-2; D unclear. This CDR3 has 15 amino acids. Per the germline V gene, CDR1 is SSHAT and CDR2 is FNYEAQ (reference sequence). Written as DNA, the CDR3 is TGTGCTAGCAGCTTAGAAAACATCGAATCGGCCGAGCTGTTTTTT. The encoded protein is CASSLENIESAELFF.

The CDR3 coding sequence is TGTGCCAGCACCGGAAGGGGCAGGGAAGAGACCCAGTACTTC. Its protein is CASTGRGREETQYF. The chain joins TRBV2 to TRBJ2-5; D is possibly TRBD1 (5 bases). The ends were cut back, 7 bases at V and 3 bases at J, with 15 bases in the middle. In germline, CDR1 is SNHLY, CDR2 FYNNEI. This CDR3 spans 14 amino acids.

The chain has TRBV27 and TRBJ1-2; D uncertain. The CDR3 contains 15 residues. Germline loops: CDR1 MNHEY, CDR2 SMNVEV (reference sequence). V gave up 2 bases and J gave up 7 bases, with 17 bases separating them. Here the CDR3 DNA reads TGTGCCAGCAGTTTAGGGTGGAGGGAACGGGCTGGCTACACCTTC. Its protein product is CASSLGWRERAGYTF.

The chain combines TRBV5-6 with TRBJ2-7; D is perhaps TRBD1 (6 bases). V was trimmed by 0 bases and J by 2 bases, leaving 18 bases between them. This CDR3 region has 17 residues. Germline V lookup: CDR1 SGHDT, CDR2 YYEEEE. This CDR3 reads CASSLDVLGTTTYEQYF. The CDR3 DNA is TGTGCCAGCAGCTTGGATGTCTTGGGGACAACTACCTACGAGCAGTACTTC.